The 25 T cell receptor beta chains listed next were all sequenced from one sample in a study of cytomegalovirus exposure and HLA in healthy donors. Primers for the PCR totalled 60 Vbeta and 13 Jbeta. Produced via immunoSEQ multiplex PCR; TCRdb's table is partial and in-frame only. This sample yields about 120,000 clones, of which less than 85% are seen a single time; about an eighth belongs to the top ten. Sample: PBMCs. These receptors all come from a man aged 25 to 45 in good health and CMV-seropositive.

This clone was recorded once. The chain employs TRBV5-1 and TRBJ1-2; TRBD1 agrees at 10 bases. J was trimmed by 4 bases and V by 5 bases; bases with no gene match: 8. The CDR3 runs to 15 residues. From germline, CDR1 is SGHRS and CDR2 YFSETQ. The CDR3 DNA sequence: TGCGCCAGCAGAGAGACAGGGGGCGAATTCTATGGCTACACCTTC. Protein: CASRETGGEFYGYTF.

This chain connects TRBV5-1 to TRBJ2-6, with D possibly matching TRBD1 (6 bases). CDR3 size: 15 residues. CDR1 and CDR2 from the germline V gene are SGHRS and YFSETQ. Trimming left V 4 bases short and J 0 bases short, with 8 bases between. CDR3 amino acids: CASSRGTSGANVLTF. In DNA form, the CDR3 reads TGCGCCAGCAGCAGGGGGACCTCTGGGGCCAACGTCCTGACTTTC.

This clone appeared once. The DNA for the CDR3 is TGCGCCAGCAGCCAAGGTATAGTCCAGGATCGGTTCGAGCAGTACTTC. Amino acids: CASSQGIVQDRFEQYF. This chain links TRBV4-3 with TRBJ2-7, with unresolved D. Germline values: CDR1 LGHNA, CDR2 YSLEER. This CDR3 has 16 residues. V was trimmed by 1 base and J by 6 bases, leaving 19 bases between them.

This clone was recorded only once. This chain connects TRBV28 to TRBJ2-3, with 9 nucleotides matching TRBD2. The CDR3 is 18 amino acids. Losses at the gene ends were 2 bases for V and 1 base for J; bases not matched to a gene: 10. Looked up from germline, CDR1 is MDHEN and CDR2 is SYDVKM. The chain's CDR3 is CASSLGASSGGRTDTQYF. The CDR3, as DNA: TGTGCCAGCAGTTTAGGGGCCTCGAGCGGGGGGCGCACAGATACGCAGTATTTT.

A few counts support this clone. The rearrangement joins TRBV5-6 to TRBJ2-1; perhaps TRBD2 as D (6 bases). Germline lookup yields CDR1 SGHDT and CDR2 YYEEEE. Trimming stripped 2 bases from V and 1 base from J, with 10 bases between. CDR3 length: 15 residues. In nucleotides, the CDR3 is TGTGCCAGCAGCTTAGGCGGGACGTCCTACAATGAGCAGTTCTTC. Protein product: CASSLGGTSYNEQFF.

This rearrangement joins TRBV5-6 to TRBJ2-5; 7 bases match TRBD1. Per the germline V gene, CDR1 is SGHDT and CDR2 is YYEEEE. There are 17 residues in the CDR3. V gave up 4 bases and J gave up 3 bases; unmatched junction bases: 15. CDR3 DNA sequence: TGTGCCAGCAGCAGAACCACCGAACCCGGGACAGAAGAGACCCAGTACTTC. Its translation: CASSRTTEPGTEETQYF.

The genes are TRBV7-9 and TRBJ2-7, with 7 bases identical to TRBD1. V shed 5 bases, J shed 3 bases, and the junction held 13 bases outside the gene matches. Looked up from germline, CDR1 is SEHNR and CDR2 is FQNEAQ (reference sequence). CDR3 length: 16 amino acids. The CDR3 DNA is TGTGCCAGCAGCCCAGGAAGAGGGGGCGGTTTCTACGAGCAGTACTTC. This gives the protein CASSPGRGGGFYEQYF.

This clone has only a few counts. V usage is TRBV6-4 and J usage is TRBJ2-3; a possible D gene is TRBD2 (6 bases). CDR1 is MRHNA and CDR2 is SNTAGT in the germline V gene. This CDR3 region has 15 residues. V was trimmed by 4 bases and J by 3 bases, leaving 14 bases between them. Here the CDR3 DNA reads TGTGCCAGCAGTGGGTCGGCGGGGAGTACAGATACGCAGTATTTT. This codes for CASSGSAGSTDTQYF.

This clone turned up a few times. The gene calls are TRBV28 and TRBJ2-1, with 8 bases lining up with TRBD2. Germline V gene data show CDR1 as MDHEN and CDR2 as SYDVKM. V lost 7 bases, J lost 4 bases, and 9 bases stayed unmatched. The CDR3 covers 15 residues. CDR3 bases: TGTGCCAGCATCTCCCCGACGGGGGGGTACAATGAGCAGTTCTTC. Its translation is CASISPTGGYNEQFF.

CDR3: CASRAQGGGPYEQYF. CDR3 DNA: TGTGCCAGCAGAGCCCAAGGCGGGGGGCCCTACGAGCAGTACTTC. This chain connects TRBV28 to TRBJ2-7; 8 nucleotides line up with TRBD2. Trimming removed 6 bases from V and 2 bases from J; junction bases left unmatched: 9. The CDR3 spans 15 residues. Germline V CDR1 and CDR2: MDHEN, SYDVKM.

This clone was seen just once. V usage is TRBV30 and J usage is TRBJ2-2; 9 bases map to TRBD1. The germline V gene encodes CDR1 GTSNPN and CDR2 SVGIG (reference sequence). The CDR3 runs to 13 residues. After removal of 2 bases from V and 16 bases from J, the junction contained 11 bases not matched to a gene. The CDR3 DNA sequence: TGTGCCTGGAGTTCCCCCGGGACAGGGTATCGGTTTTTT. Translation: CAWSSPGTGYRFF.

The V and J genes are TRBV2 and TRBJ2-2, with D possibly being TRBD1 (6 bases). This CDR3 is built from 16 residues. Trimming cost V 6 bases and J 3 bases, with 17 bases left between them. In germline, CDR1 is SNHLY, CDR2 FYNNEI. As DNA, the CDR3 is TGTGCCAGCAGCCTTAGGGGGATCGGCGACACCGGGGAGCTGTTTTTT. Its translation: CASSLRGIGDTGELFF.

A single count supports this clone. The chain carries TRBV6-1 and TRBJ2-7; 7 bases line up with TRBD1. The germline V gene has CDR1 MNHNS and CDR2 SASEGT. This CDR3 spans 13 amino acids. With 9 bases clipped from V and 4 bases from J, the junction kept 9 bases outside the gene matches. The CDR3 DNA sequence: TGTGCCAGTTGGACAGGTCAAAGATACGAGCAGTACTTC. Its protein product is CASWTGQRYEQYF.

The V call is TRBV25-1, the J call TRBJ2-3; D uncertain. This CDR3 is 12 amino acids long. V dropped 1 base and J dropped 6 bases, with 5 bases sitting between them. Germline CDR1 reads MGHDK; CDR2 reads SYGVNS. CDR3 DNA sequence: TGTGCCAGCAGTGAATTCCCGGATACGCAGTATTTT. It codes for CASSEFPDTQYF.

The chain combines TRBV30 with TRBJ1-6; D call uncertain. Germline values: CDR1 GTSNPN, CDR2 SVGIG (reference sequence). The CDR3 runs 14 residues. V lost 1 base and J 6 bases, leaving 10 bases between the germline ends. The CDR3 DNA follows: TGTGCCTGGAGTGGCGGAGCCCTTAATTCACCCCTCCACTTT. Translated, it gives CAWSGGALNSPLHF.

CDR3 nucleotides: TGTGCCAGCAGTGAAAATGGCAGGGACTCCTACGAGCAGTACTTC. This codes for CASSENGRDSYEQYF. The chain links TRBV2 to TRBJ2-7; D may be TRBD1 (5 bases). This CDR3 comprises 15 residues. Germline CDR1 is SNHLY and CDR2 is FYNNEI. With 2 bases removed from V and 0 bases from J, the gap between germline ends came to 11 bases. Full variable domain (missing parts from reference TRBV2 and TRBJ2-7): EPEVTQTPSHQVTQMGQEVILRCVPISNHLYFYWYRQILGQKVEFLVSFYNNEISEKSEIFDDQFSVERPDGSNFTLKIRSTKLEDSAMYFCASSENGRDSYEQYFGPGTRLTVT.

This rearrangement joins TRBV7-8 to TRBJ1-5; D might be TRBD1 (5 bases). The V end was cut by 3 bases, the J end by 7 bases, with 13 bases between. The germline gives CDR1 SGHVS, CDR2 FQNEAQ. This CDR3 spans 14 amino acids. The CDR3 is CASSLSGGEQPQHF. CDR3 nucleotides: TGTGCCAGCAGCTTGAGTGGGGGGGAACAGCCCCAGCATTTT.

The rearrangement joins TRBV11-2 to TRBJ2-2; D gene uncertain. CDR3 size: 16 residues. The V end was cut by 1 base, the J end by 1 base, with 10 bases between. Germline V gene sequence: CDR1 SGHAT, CDR2 FQNNGV. In nucleotides, the CDR3 is TGTGCCAGCAGCTTAGTGTCGCCAGGGAACACCGGGGAGCTGTTTTTT. Amino acid sequence: CASSLVSPGNTGELFF.

The chain uses TRBV30 and TRBJ2-3, with D tentatively TRBD1 (6 bases). This CDR3 has 13 amino acids. Germline lookup yields CDR1 GTSNPN and CDR2 SVGIG (reference sequence). V was pared by 7 bases and J by 2 bases, with 13 bases between. The CDR3 protein is CASTTGNTDTQYF. As DNA, the CDR3 is TGTGCCTCCACGACAGGAAACACAGATACGCAGTATTTT.

In its sample, this clone was seen a few times. The chain employs TRBV4-3 and TRBJ1-2; no clear D gene. The germline V gene encodes CDR1 LGHNA and CDR2 YSLEER. The germline V and J ends were trimmed by 0 bases and 4 bases, with 9 bases remaining between them. The CDR3 totals 14 residues. DNA of the CDR3: TGCGCCAGCAGCCAAGATTGGCCAGTCTATGGCTACACCTTC. Its translation is CASSQDWPVYGYTF.

The rearrangement links TRBV5-1 to TRBJ2-5, with 9 positions matching TRBD1. This CDR3 has 16 residues. V was pared by 2 bases and J by 4 bases, with 9 bases of the junction left unmatched. The germline CDR1 and CDR2 sequences are SGHRS and YFSETQ. The CDR3 region has the DNA TGCGCCAGCAGCTTACTCGGGACAGGGAATGGAGAGACCCAGTACTTC. The encoded protein is CASSLLGTGNGETQYF.

The rearrangement joins TRBV7-9 to TRBJ2-7, with 9 positions matching TRBD1. Trimming removed 11 bases from V and 5 bases from J; junction bases left unmatched: 16. Germline values: CDR1 SEHNR, CDR2 FQNEAQ (reference sequence). This CDR3 contains 15 residues. CDR3 sequence (DNA): TGTGCCTCTGTCCGTGGTCCGGGACAGGGTCACGAGCAGTACTTC. This codes for CASVRGPGQGHEQYF.

The chain joins TRBV11-2 to TRBJ1-6; D is possibly TRBD1 (6 bases). The CDR3 length is 15 residues. Deletions cut 2 bases from V and 6 bases from J, with 11 bases between. The germline V gene has CDR1 SGHAT and CDR2 FQNNGV. The chain's CDR3 is CASSLSRTANSPLHF. The CDR3 DNA sequence: TGTGCCAGCAGCTTATCCCGGACAGCTAATTCACCCCTCCACTTT.

This clone was recorded a few times. J is TRBJ2-3 and V is TRBV4-1, with TRBD2 identical over 8 bases. The CDR3 contains 13 residues. Germline V gene data show CDR1 as MGHRA and CDR2 as YSYEKL. The V gene end was trimmed by 3 bases and the J gene end by 15 bases; junction bases not matched to a gene: 11. CDR3 amino acids: CASSQGDAGGQYF. DNA of the CDR3: TGCGCCAGCAGCCAGGGGGACGCGGGGGGCCAATATTTT.

CDR3 region: CASSPGDGELFF. In nucleotides, the CDR3 is TGTGCCAGCAGCCCCGGTGACGGGGAGCTGTTTTTT. The genes are TRBV5-6 and TRBJ2-2; D is unclear. The germline CDR1 and CDR2 sequences are SGHDT and YYEEEE. The CDR3 is 12 residues long. Deletions cut 4 bases from V and 7 bases from J, with 8 bases between. Filled out from reference TRBV5-6 and TRBJ2-2, the complete variable domain reads DAGVTQSPTHLIKTRGQQVTLRCSPKSGHDTVSWYQQALGQGPQFIFQYYEEEERQRGNFPDRFSGHQFPNYSSELNVNALLLGDSALYLCASSPGDGELFFGEGSRLTVL.